The present TCR beta chain was sequenced within a study of spatial heterogeneity in lung cancer. As for the study in general: Every unique TCR and UMI combination, on average, appeared more than ten times in raw reads.

The CDR3 sequence is 15 residues long. Unmatched junction bases numbered 7, after V lost 6 bases and J lost 2 bases. In germline, CDR1 is LNHNV, CDR2 YYDKDF (reference sequence). Sample time point: sample taken at primary tumor resection. Tumor, nontumor lung or frozen PBMC supplied whole RNA that was sequenced unsorted. General study findings and limits: Mutation counts in tumors were tracked by counts of expanded intratumoral alpha and beta TCRs.

This clonotype was seen repeatedly, ten times or more. No antigen is known for it. In the library, each TCR cDNA molecule bore its own unique molecular identifier. TCRdb re-called the 5' RACE reads with MiXCR, one entry per CDR3 protein. The sample holds around 95,000 distinct CDR3 sequences; about 4.4% are singletons and the top ten take 21%. Sequences were derived from lung tumor tissue, sampled at surgery. This clonotype was sampled from a male donor with early-stage non-small cell lung cancer. This chain connects TRBV15 to TRBJ1-5, with 7 bases that match TRBD1. In DNA form, the CDR3 reads TGTGCCACCAGTCTGACAGGGTACGGCAATCAGCCCCAGCATTTT. Amino acid sequence: CATSLTGYGNQPQHF.